Presented here are 23 T cell receptor beta chains from one specimen sequenced in a study of blood T cell repertoires in COVID-19. TCRdb's table, derived via immunoSEQ multiplex PCR, lists solely in-frame clones and lacks some. The sample has roughly 150,000 clones, 89% seen once. Source material: peripheral blood. The receptors shown here come from a man aged 55 to 70 with acute or convalescent COVID-19.

This clone has a single count. The genes are TRBV3-1 (or the pseudogene TRBV3-2) and TRBJ1-2; 9 bases align to TRBD1. Trimming cost V 3 bases and J 3 bases; bases outside gene matches: 5. The germline V gene has CDR1 LGHDT and CDR2 YNNKEL (reference sequence). The CDR3 runs to 15 residues. The CDR3 DNA reads TGTGCCAGCAGCCAGGGGACAGGGTGGGACTATGGCTACACCTTC. Translated: CASSQGTGWDYGYTF.

CDR3: CATSQTGVNEQFF. CDR3 nucleotide sequence: TGTGCCACCAGCCAGACAGGGGTCAATGAGCAGTTCTTC. The chain joins TRBV24-1 to TRBJ2-1; 8 nucleotides match TRBD1. This CDR3 comprises 13 residues. The junction had 4 bases not matched to a gene; V was cut back by 7 bases and J by 6 bases. Germline V gene lookup returns CDR1 KGHDR and CDR2 SFDVKD.

The gene calls are TRBV12-3 or TRBV12-4 and TRBJ1-1; a possible D gene is TRBD1 (5 bases). The CDR3 sequence is 13 residues long. Trimming took 5 bases from V and 2 from J, leaving 9 bases between them. CDR3 in DNA: TGTGCCAGCAGTAGGGGATCAAACACTGAAGCTTTCTTT. The encoded protein is CASSRGSNTEAFF.

The chain is built from TRBV4-1 and TRBJ2-7, with 9 bases matching TRBD1. The V gene end was trimmed by 4 bases and the J gene end by 6 bases; junction bases not matched to a gene: 10. CDR1 and CDR2 from the germline V gene are MGHRA and YSYEKL. The CDR3 has 15 residues. CDR3 in DNA: TGCGCCAGCAGCCCCCGTCCCGGGACAGGGTTCGAGCAGTACTTC. Protein sequence: CASSPRPGTGFEQYF.

The rearrangement links TRBV6-6 to TRBJ2-7; tentatively, D is TRBD1 (6 bases). The CDR3 spans 12 residues. The V end was cut by 5 bases, the J end by 5 bases, with 10 bases between. Germline values: CDR1 MNHNY, CDR2 SVGAGI (reference sequence). In DNA form, the CDR3 reads TGTGCCAGCAGTCCGGACAGCCACGAGCAGTACTTC. Its translation is CASSPDSHEQYF.

V is TRBV6-2 or TRBV6-3 and J is TRBJ2-1; TRBD2 matches at 13 bases. The CDR3 totals 19 residues. After removal of 5 bases from V and 2 bases from J, the junction contained 12 bases not matched to a gene. The V gene's germline CDR1 is MNHEY and CDR2 SVGEGT. For the CDR3, the DNA is TGTGCCAGCAGTGCACGACTCTGGACTAGCGGGGGTCCCTACAATGAGCAGTTCTTC. This encodes CASSARLWTSGGPYNEQFF.

The V gene is TRBV7-2, the J gene TRBJ2-5; D unresolved. The CDR3 consists of 15 residues. Germline V lookup: CDR1 SGHTA, CDR2 FQGNSA. The V gene lost 4 bases and the J gene lost 7 bases, with 19 bases spanning the gap. The CDR3 protein is CASSSTPNGVGTQYF. CDR3 in DNA: TGTGCCAGCAGCTCGACTCCTAACGGAGTCGGGACCCAGTACTTC.

This clone was detected only a few times. The V and J genes are TRBV3-1 (or the pseudogene TRBV3-2) and TRBJ2-7; D gene unclear. Trimming left V 8 bases short and J 2 bases short, with 7 bases between. The CDR3 extends over 11 amino acids. Germline CDR1 and CDR2: LGHDT and YNNKEL (reference sequence). The CDR3 region is CASGATYEQYF. The CDR3 nucleotides read TGTGCCAGCGGTGCGACCTACGAGCAGTACTTC.

The chain joins TRBV19 to TRBJ1-3, with D uncertain. The CDR3 consists of 15 residues. V was pared by 1 base and J by 1 base, with 8 bases between. In germline, CDR1 is LNHDA, CDR2 SQIVND (reference sequence). The CDR3 nucleotides are TGTGCCAGTAGTATAGTGCCAGATTCTGGAAACACCATATATTTT. Its protein is CASSIVPDSGNTIYF.

The chain recombines TRBV27 with TRBJ1-2; D gene ambiguous. This CDR3 spans 14 amino acids. V was trimmed by 2 bases and J by 0 bases, leaving 7 bases between them. Germline V gives CDR1 MNHEY, CDR2 SMNVEV (reference sequence). This CDR3 reads CASSLVAPNYGYTF. CDR3 nucleotides: TGTGCCAGCAGTTTAGTAGCGCCTAACTATGGCTACACCTTC.

The chain carries TRBV19 and TRBJ1-2; tentatively, D is TRBD1 (6 bases). This CDR3 is built from 14 residues. Germline loops: CDR1 LNHDA, CDR2 SQIVND (reference sequence). V shed 5 bases and J shed 0 bases, with 10 bases lying between them. CDR3 nucleotide sequence: TGTGCCAGTAGTCTGGGACATTCTAACTATGGCTACACCTTC. Encoded protein: CASSLGHSNYGYTF.

The chain combines TRBV2 with TRBJ1-6, with D perhaps TRBD1 (5 bases). Germline CDR1 reads SNHLY; CDR2 reads FYNNEI. This CDR3 spans 15 amino acids. The germline V and J ends were trimmed by 5 bases and 9 bases, with 17 bases remaining between them. In DNA form, the CDR3 reads TGTGCCAGCAGTCTCTGGGGCCGTTGGAGTTCACCCCTCCACTTT. Residues: CASSLWGRWSSPLHF. The variable domain in full, with the rest retrieved from reference TRBV2 and TRBJ1-6, is EPEVTQTPSHQVTQMGQEVILRCVPISNHLYFYWYRQILGQKVEFLVSFYNNEISEKSEIFDDQFSVERPDGSNFTLKIRSTKLEDSAMYFCASSLWGRWSSPLHFGNGTRLTVT.

This clone was counted a single time. The rearrangement uses TRBV24-1 and TRBJ2-2, with 7 bases matching TRBD2. The CDR3 spans 14 residues. In germline, CDR1 is KGHDR, CDR2 SFDVKD. Trimming at V came to 6 bases and at J to 4 bases, leaving 4 bases not matched to a gene. The CDR3 spells CATSRSGVTGELFF. The CDR3 DNA is TGTGCCACCAGTCGGAGCGGGGTCACCGGGGAGCTGTTTTTT.

Written as DNA, the CDR3 is TGTGCCAGCAATCTAGCGGGAGTCTACGAGCAGTACTTC. This encodes CASNLAGVYEQYF. This rearrangement joins TRBV2 to TRBJ2-7, with 10 bases that match TRBD2. Losses at the gene ends were 7 bases for V and 3 bases for J; bases not matched to a gene: 3. Germline CDR1 is SNHLY and CDR2 is FYNNEI. The CDR3 extends over 13 amino acids.

The chain recombines TRBV30 with TRBJ2-1; D call uncertain. This CDR3 region has 15 residues. Trimming stripped 5 bases from V and 0 bases from J, with 14 bases between. Germline CDR1 is GTSNPN and CDR2 is SVGIG (reference sequence). CDR3 amino acids: CAWGTTHDSYNEQFF. As DNA, the CDR3 is TGTGCCTGGGGCACCACACATGACTCCTACAATGAGCAGTTCTTC.

This clone was picked up one time. The chain recombines TRBV19 with TRBJ1-3, with a possible D match to TRBD1 (5 bases). The CDR3 has 13 amino acids. Germline CDR1 reads LNHDA; CDR2 reads SQIVND (reference sequence). V shed 6 bases and J shed 4 bases, with 10 bases lying between them. The CDR3: CASRRGAGNTIYF. CDR3 nucleotides: TGTGCCAGTAGAAGGGGCGCCGGAAACACCATATATTTT. Full variable domain (missing parts from reference TRBV19 and TRBJ1-3): DGGITQSPKYLFRKEGQNVTLSCEQNLNHDAMYWYRQDPGQGLRLIYYSQIVNDFQKGDIAEGYSVSREKKESFPLTVTSAQKNPTAFYLCASRRGAGNTIYFGEGSWLTVV.

This chain uses TRBV4-1 with TRBJ1-2; possibly TRBD1 for D (6 bases). CDR3 size: 15 residues. With 2 bases removed from V and 1 base from J, the gap between germline ends came to 11 bases. The V gene's germline CDR1 is MGHRA and CDR2 YSYEKL. The CDR3 DNA is TGCGCCAGCAGCCAATTTGGGACACTTAACTATGGCTACACCTTC. The encoded protein is CASSQFGTLNYGYTF.

The chain links TRBV2 to TRBJ1-2, with D possibly TRBD1 on 6 matching bases. Trimming shortened V by 1 base and J by 2 bases, and 11 bases separated the two germline ends. The length of the CDR3 is 15 residues. The V gene's germline CDR1 is SNHLY and CDR2 FYNNEI. The CDR3 is CASSEVRGANYGYTF. The CDR3 nucleotides read TGTGCCAGCAGTGAAGTCAGGGGCGCAAACTATGGCTACACCTTC.

In this sample, this clone turned up a few times. V and J are TRBV10-3 and TRBJ1-5; TRBD1 might be the D (5 bases). Trimming stripped 4 bases from V and 5 bases from J, with 12 bases between. The CDR3 extends over 14 amino acids. In germline, CDR1 is ENHRY, CDR2 SYGVKD. Here the CDR3 DNA reads TGTGCCATCAGTGTCGGGCAGGGCGATCAGCCCCAGCATTTT. Amino acids: CAISVGQGDQPQHF.

The chain has TRBV30 and TRBJ2-7; D might be TRBD1 (5 bases). CDR1 GTSNPN and CDR2 SVGIG come from the germline V gene (reference sequence). The ends were cut back, 1 base at V and 1 base at J, with 11 bases in the middle. The CDR3 has 14 amino acids. The CDR3 spells CAWSGQGFSYEQYF. CDR3 DNA: TGTGCCTGGAGTGGTCAGGGATTTTCCTACGAGCAGTACTTC.

The table lists this clone with a few counts. CDR3 bases: TGTGCCAGCAGCCACTCCGGAGGGGGACTAGCGGGTAATGAGCAGTTCTTC. Encoded protein: CASSHSGGGLAGNEQFF. The V call is TRBV4-2, the J call TRBJ2-1; TRBD2 matches 12 bases. V shed 3 bases and J 7 bases; nucleotides not matched to a gene: 10. Per germline, CDR1 LGHNA and CDR2 YNFKEQ. The CDR3 sequence is 17 residues long.

This rearrangement joins TRBV7-8 to TRBJ2-7; maybe TRBD2 (5 bases). V lost 5 bases and J 4 bases, leaving 15 bases between the germline ends. This CDR3 contains 14 residues. CDR1 is SGHVS and CDR2 is FQNEAQ in the germline V gene. This CDR3 is CASSPWTQKYEQYF. CDR3 nucleotide sequence: TGTGCCAGCAGCCCCTGGACTCAAAAATACGAGCAGTACTTC.

The chain combines TRBV28 with TRBJ1-1; no clear D. CDR3 length: 13 amino acids. V was trimmed by 1 base and J by 11 bases, leaving 14 bases between them. CDR1 is MDHEN and CDR2 is SYDVKM in the germline V gene. The CDR3 nucleotides are TGTGCCAGCAGTTTATCGGTGATTGAGAGGGCTTTCTTT. It codes for CASSLSVIERAFF.